This entry lists 16 T cell receptor beta chains sequenced from one sample in a study of blood T cell repertoires in COVID-19 (TCRdb year 2020). The library was produced with the immunoSEQ multiplex PCR assay. Here the immuneACCESS table is served through TCRdb, limited to in-frame sequences with V and J called. Missing clones are a known gap in these copies; in checked studies unresolved V genes cover under half, and the rest lacks a known reason. Recorded for this sample are a few hundred thousand clones; roughly 87% of them occurred a single time. The leading ten clones occupy roughly 3% of the sample. The sequenced sample was PBMCs or T cells enriched from blood (not recorded which). The origin of the receptors is a woman aged 25 to 39 who had recovered from COVID-19.

The CDR3 DNA is TGTGCCAGCAGACGGACAGGGAACACTGAAGCTTTCTTT. It is translated as CASRRTGNTEAFF. This chain uses TRBV2 with TRBJ1-1, with 7 bases lining up with TRBD1. This CDR3 is 13 amino acids long. Unmatched junction bases numbered 2, after V lost 6 bases and J lost 1 base. Germline CDR1 is SNHLY and CDR2 is FYNNEI.

This chain joins TRBV19 and TRBJ2-2; 15 bases map to TRBD2. The CDR3 is made up of 19 amino acids. V shed 5 bases and J 3 bases; nucleotides not matched to a gene: 10. CDR1 LNHDA and CDR2 SQIVND come from the germline V gene (reference sequence). CDR3 sequence reads: CASSVSGLAGGPDTGELFF. The CDR3 coding sequence is TGTGCCAGTAGTGTTTCTGGACTAGCGGGAGGGCCGGACACCGGGGAGCTGTTTTTT.

V is TRBV6-5 and J is TRBJ2-2; no clear D. CDR3 length: 14 residues. The V and J ends lost 8 bases and 1 base respectively, with 11 bases between them. Looked up from germline, CDR1 is MNHEY and CDR2 is SVGAGI. The CDR3 spells CASGRDLNTGELFF. CDR3 in DNA: TGTGCCAGCGGCCGAGACTTGAACACCGGGGAGCTGTTTTTT.

This sequence joins TRBV5-1 and TRBJ1-3; TRBD1 matches 8 bases. Germline CDR1 SGHRS, CDR2 YFSETQ. The CDR3 runs 16 residues. The junction had 8 bases not matched to a gene; V was cut back by 4 bases and J by 2 bases. CDR3 nucleotides: TGCGCCAGCAGCCGCGGACAGGGAGAAGCTGGAAACACCATATATTTT. This sequence encodes CASSRGQGEAGNTIYF.

This clone was recorded only once. The gene calls are TRBV20-1 and TRBJ2-7; 11 positions match TRBD1. J gave up 5 bases and V 3 bases, and 6 bases lay outside the gene matches. The CDR3 is 14 amino acids. The germline CDR1 and CDR2 sequences are DFQATT and SNEGSKA (reference sequence). CDR3 amino acids: CSASTGTGGHEQYF. The DNA for the CDR3 is TGCAGTGCTAGTACCGGGACAGGGGGACACGAGCAGTACTTC.

V gene TRBV6-1 combines with J gene TRBJ1-1; 10 nucleotides match TRBD1. From germline, CDR1 is MNHNS and CDR2 SASEGT. The trim removed 3 bases at V and 5 bases at J, leaving 6 bases unmatched. The CDR3 extends over 15 amino acids. The CDR3 protein is CASSDDRGRGTEAFF. The CDR3, as DNA: TGTGCCAGCAGTGACGACAGGGGGCGCGGAACTGAAGCTTTCTTT.

The V gene is TRBV9, the J gene TRBJ1-2; unclear D gene. Germline V gene data show CDR1 as SGDLS and CDR2 as YYNGEE. The CDR3 is 12 residues long. V dropped 4 bases and J dropped 4 bases, with 8 bases sitting between them. CDR3 sequence: CASSSYGYGYTF. The DNA of the CDR3 is TGTGCCAGCAGCTCCTACGGCTATGGCTACACCTTC.

This chain connects TRBV10-3 to TRBJ1-2; TRBD1 matches 7 bases. The V gene's germline CDR1 is ENHRY and CDR2 SYGVKD. J gave up 3 bases and V 7 bases, and 2 bases lay outside the gene matches. The CDR3 runs 12 residues. The CDR3 protein is CAIKGQDYGYTF. The CDR3 DNA reads TGTGCCATCAAAGGACAGGACTATGGCTACACCTTC.

This chain joins TRBV4-1 and TRBJ2-7; 9 bases are shared with TRBD1. CDR3 size: 16 residues. Germline V gene lookup returns CDR1 MGHRA and CDR2 YSYEKL. V dropped 2 bases and J dropped 5; count of bases not matched to a gene: 10. CDR3 coding DNA: TGCGCCAGCAGCCAACAGGGACCGGGACAGGGTAACGAGCAGTACTTC. Translated, it gives CASSQQGPGQGNEQYF.

The rearrangement links TRBV28 to TRBJ2-5; 9 bases agree with TRBD1. Germline V gives CDR1 MDHEN, CDR2 SYDVKM. J gave up 3 bases and V 2 bases, and 7 bases lay outside the gene matches. The CDR3 totals 16 residues. The CDR3 reads CASSLSGQGTKETQYF. The CDR3 DNA follows: TGTGCCAGCAGTTTAAGCGGACAGGGGACAAAAGAGACCCAGTACTTC.

This sequence joins TRBV2 and TRBJ1-2, with 11 bases lining up with TRBD1. Germline V gene lookup returns CDR1 SNHLY and CDR2 FYNNEI. This CDR3 has 12 amino acids. V was clipped by 6 bases and J by 12 bases; unmatched bases: 6. As DNA, the CDR3 is TGTGCCAGCAGCCGAGGGACAGGGGGACACACCTTC. It is translated as CASSRGTGGHTF.

This clone has a single count. Relative to the germline gene, one junction end is altered; a read error may explain this. The chain couples TRBV7-7 to TRBJ2-5; perhaps TRBD1 as D (5 bases). The V gene's germline CDR1 is SSHAT and CDR2 FNYEAQ (reference sequence). This CDR3 spans 14 amino acids. CDR3 bases: TGTGCTAGCAGCCTTGGGGCTTCCCAAGAGACCCAGTACTTC. It yields the protein CASSLGASQETQYF.

The chain carries TRBV9 and TRBJ1-1; D gene unclear. CDR1 and CDR2 (germline): SGDLS, YYNGEE. The CDR3 covers 13 residues. Trimming took 0 bases from V and 3 from J, leaving 6 bases between them. The CDR3: CASSVAQYTEAFF. CDR3 bases: TGTGCCAGCAGCGTAGCACAGTACACTGAAGCTTTCTTT. The variable domain in full, with the rest retrieved from reference TRBV9 and TRBJ1-1, is DSGVTQTPKHLITATGQRVTLRCSPRSGDLSVYWYQQSLDQGLQFLIQYYNGEERAKGNILERFSAQQFPDLHSELNLSSLELGDSALYFCASSVAQYTEAFFGQGTRLTVV.

The rearrangement uses TRBV19 and TRBJ1-4, with 9 bases lining up with TRBD1. The CDR3 spans 17 residues. Per the germline V gene, CDR1 is LNHDA and CDR2 is SQIVND (reference sequence). Trimming at V came to 0 bases and at J to 8 bases, leaving 10 bases not matched to a gene. The CDR3 bases are TGTGCCAGTAGTATAGATGCGGGGGACAGGGTTGGAGAAAAACTGTTTTTT. This translates into CASSIDAGDRVGEKLFF.

J is TRBJ1-2 and V is TRBV3-1 (or the pseudogene TRBV3-2); D is ambiguous. Trimming stripped 1 base from V and 3 bases from J, with 15 bases between. The CDR3 loop spans 16 amino acids. Germline CDR1 LGHDT, CDR2 YNNKEL (reference sequence). The CDR3 sequence: CASSQVADFPHYGYTF. In DNA, the CDR3 is TGTGCCAGCAGCCAAGTAGCTGATTTCCCCCACTATGGCTACACCTTC.

The chain uses TRBV19 and TRBJ1-1; D is unclear. CDR3 size: 15 residues. In germline, CDR1 is LNHDA, CDR2 SQIVND (reference sequence). Trimming shortened V by 3 bases and J by 3 bases, and 14 bases separated the two germline ends. The CDR3 is CASSIAVPGYTEAFF. The CDR3 DNA is TGTGCCAGTAGTATTGCGGTCCCGGGGTACACTGAAGCTTTCTTT.